This T cell receptor (beta chain) was recorded in a study of shared clonotypes between healthy human individuals. Study-wide results and caveats: Naive subsets generally exceeded memory subsets in estimated richness.

The study drew its donors from healthy HIV-negative adults without recent acute infections or vaccinations. Sequenced by immunoSEQ multiplex PCR; TCRdb stores in-frame clones only, minus some. The table lists tens of thousands of clones, about 64% of them singletons. With 6 bases clipped from V and 0 bases from J, the junction kept 11 bases outside the gene matches. The CDR3 is made up of 18 amino acids. The germline gives CDR1 SEHNR, CDR2 FQNEAQ (reference sequence). This clone was counted a single time. Its antigen is as yet unknown. The receptor comes from a man aged 25 to 40 in good health. This sequence joins TRBV7-9 and TRBJ2-7; 13 bases map to TRBD2. The sequencing sample was made of memory CD8+ T cells sorted from blood. Stated subset: CD45RO+ cells pooled with CCR7-negative TemRA cells. The CDR3 sequence is CASSQALAGGPSSYEQYF. As DNA, the CDR3 is TGTGCCAGCAGTCAAGCACTAGCGGGAGGGCCGAGCTCCTACGAGCAGTACTTC.